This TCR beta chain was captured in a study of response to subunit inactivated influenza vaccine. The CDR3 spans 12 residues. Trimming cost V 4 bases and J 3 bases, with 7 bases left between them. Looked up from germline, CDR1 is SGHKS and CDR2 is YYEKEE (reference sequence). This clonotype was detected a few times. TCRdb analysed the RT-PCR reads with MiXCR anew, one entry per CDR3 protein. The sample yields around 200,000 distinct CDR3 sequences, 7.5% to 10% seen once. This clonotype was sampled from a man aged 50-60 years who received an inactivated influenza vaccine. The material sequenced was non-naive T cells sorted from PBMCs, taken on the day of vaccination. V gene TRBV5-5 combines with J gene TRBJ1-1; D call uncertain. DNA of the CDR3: TGTGCCAGCAGCGAGGACTACACTGAAGCTTTCTTT. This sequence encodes CASSEDYTEAFF.